Listed below are T cell receptor beta chains from one sample, sequenced in a study of PD-L1 blockade in urothelial cancer. TCRdb's copy holds only in-frame clones and misses some; the assay was immunoSEQ multiplex PCR. The sample holds about 130,000 clones, approximately 84% seen once. The sequencing used PBMCs, collected around atezolizumab (anti-PD-L1) treatment. Receptors were obtained from a man aged 50 to 60 with urothelial cancer. The CDR3 runs from the conserved cysteine through the conserved F or W. A D gene is named only where the DNA matches it firmly. Size is omitted from some rows. Given values are once, few, many or a class for expanded clones.

v_call	clone_size	d_call	j_call	cdr3_nt	cdr3_aa
TRBV6-5	once	.	TRBJ1-4	TGTGCCAGCAGAAGCACCACTTCCCGGGGTGAAAAACTGTTTTTT	CASRSTTSRGEKLFF
TRBV19	.	TRBD2	TRBJ2-1	TGTGCCAGTAGTGACAGGGGGACTAGCGGGAGCAATGAGCAGTTCTTC	CASSDRGTSGSNEQFF
TRBV18	.	TRBD2	TRBJ2-1	TGTGCCAGCTCACGACTACTAGCGGGAGGTCCCGATGAGCAGTTCTTC	CASSRLLAGGPDEQFF
TRBV19	.	TRBD1	TRBJ2-7	TGTGCCAGTAGCAATCAGGGGGCTTTATACGAGCAGTACTTC	CASSNQGALYEQYF
TRBV28	.	.	TRBJ1-2	TGTGCCAGCAGCGCGACCAGGGGCGGTGGCTACACCTTC	CASSATRGGGYTF
TRBV5-6	.	TRBD2	TRBJ2-7	TGTGCCAGCAGCTTGTATAAGGGGACTAGCTCCTACGAGCAGTACTTC	CASSLYKGTSSYEQYF
TRBV7-9	once	TRBD2	TRBJ2-2	TGTGCCAGCAGATCTAGCGGGATGGTCACCGGGGAGCTGTTTTTT	CASRSSGMVTGELFF
TRBV27	.	TRBD2	TRBJ2-3	TGTGCCAGCAGTTTCCCCCCGTTGCTAGCGGGAGCCCCAGATACGCAGTATTTT	CASSFPPLLAGAPDTQYF
TRBV6-1	.	.	TRBJ2-5	TGTGCCAGCAGTGGTACAGGGCAAGAGACCCAGTACTTC	CASSGTGQETQYF
TRBV30	.	TRBD1	TRBJ2-3	TGTGCCTGTTGGCCGGGACAGCGAACAAGACACACAGATACGCAGTATTTT	CACWPGQRTRHTDTQYF
TRBV7-2	.	TRBD2	TRBJ2-5	TGTGCCAGCAGCTTAGAGGCTAGCGGGAGTCGAAAGACCCAGTACTTC	CASSLEASGSRKTQYF
TRBV7-6	.	.	TRBJ2-1	TGTGCCAGCAGCGCACAGACCTTACCGAATGAGCAGTTCTTC	CASSAQTLPNEQFF
TRBV28	.	.	TRBJ1-1	TGTGCCAGTGGGGGGGGGATGGGGACTGAAGCTTTCTTT	CASGGGMGTEAFF
TRBV10-3	.	.	TRBJ2-1	TGTGCCATCTGGGGGGGCCCTCTCCACAATGAGCAGTTCTTC	CAIWGGPLHNEQFF